This T cell receptor (beta chain) appears in the sequencing data of a study of cytomegalovirus exposure and HLA in healthy donors. Researchers ran the PCR with 60 Vbeta and 13 Jbeta primers. Libraries were prepared by immunoSEQ multiplex PCR; TCRdb keeps only in-frame clonotypes and omits some of them. The profile shows around 33,000 clones, approximately 47% of them singletons. V shed 1 base and J 1 base; nucleotides not matched to a gene: 6. From germline, CDR1 is MGHRA and CDR2 YSYEKL. The CDR3 is 18 residues long. Study results and caveats: Earlier findings revealed that most TCR beta V segments proved productive either about 90% or about 30% of the time. Researchers reported from a later analysis that most CMV-associated TCR beta chains appeared HLA-restricted.

There are a few counts of this clone. Its antigen is not known. The sample consisted of PBMCs. This TCR derives from a woman aged 45-65 years in good health and CMV-seronegative. This chain joins TRBV4-1 and TRBJ2-2; 10 nucleotides agree with TRBD2. CDR3 sequence reads: CASSQALAGAGNTGELFF. CDR3 bases: TGCGCCAGCAGCCAAGCCCTAGCGGGGGCAGGGAACACCGGGGAGCTGTTTTTT.